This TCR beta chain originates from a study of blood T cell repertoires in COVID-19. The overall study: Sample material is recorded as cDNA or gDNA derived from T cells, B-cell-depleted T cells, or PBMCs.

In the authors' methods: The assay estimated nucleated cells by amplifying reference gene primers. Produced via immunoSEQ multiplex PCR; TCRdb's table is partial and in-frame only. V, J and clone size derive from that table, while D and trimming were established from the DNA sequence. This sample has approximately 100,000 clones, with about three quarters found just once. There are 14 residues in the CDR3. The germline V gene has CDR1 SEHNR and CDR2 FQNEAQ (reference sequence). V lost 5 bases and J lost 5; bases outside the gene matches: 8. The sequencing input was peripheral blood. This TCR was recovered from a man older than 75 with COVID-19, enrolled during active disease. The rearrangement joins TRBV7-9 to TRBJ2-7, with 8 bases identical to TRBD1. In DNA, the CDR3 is TGTGCCAGCAGCAAAAACAGGGGGTCGGACGAGCAGTACTTC. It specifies CASSKNRGSDEQYF.